This T cell receptor beta chain was documented in a study of blood T cell repertoires in COVID-19. At the level of the study: PBMCs, B-cell-depleted T cells, or T cells were the source of the cDNA or gDNA that made up the material.

This CDR3 region has 17 residues. Clones were sequenced by immunoSEQ multiplex PCR, and TCRdb holds only the in-frame ones, with some missing. The table includes hundreds of thousands of clones, about 83% detected once. The rearrangement uses TRBV21-1 and TRBJ2-1; the D call of TRBD1 is as the table states it, not checked on the DNA. TRBV21-1 is a known pseudogene. The origin of this receptor is a woman aged 30 to 39 with COVID-19, enrolled during active disease. The sequencing input was peripheral blood. CDR3 sequence reads: CASSTLTQGWGYNEQFF. CDR3 DNA: TGTGCCAGCAGCACCTTAACACAGGGATGGGGCTACAATGAGCAGTTCTTC.